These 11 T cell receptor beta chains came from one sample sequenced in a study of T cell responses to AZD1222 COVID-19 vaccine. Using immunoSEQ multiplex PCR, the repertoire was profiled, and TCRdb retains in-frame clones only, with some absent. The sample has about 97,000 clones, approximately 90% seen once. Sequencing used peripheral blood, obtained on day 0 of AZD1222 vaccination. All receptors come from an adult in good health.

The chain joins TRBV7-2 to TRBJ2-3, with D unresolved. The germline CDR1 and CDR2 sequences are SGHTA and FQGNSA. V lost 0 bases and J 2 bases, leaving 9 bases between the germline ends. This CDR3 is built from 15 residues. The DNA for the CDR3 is TGTGCCAGCAGCTTAGCCGGCCTGAACACAGATACGCAGTATTTT. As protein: CASSLAGLNTDTQYF.

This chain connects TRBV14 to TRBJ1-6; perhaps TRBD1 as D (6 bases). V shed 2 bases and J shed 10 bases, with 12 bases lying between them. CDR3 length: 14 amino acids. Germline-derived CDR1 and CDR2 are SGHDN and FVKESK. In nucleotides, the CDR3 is TGTGCCAGCAGCCAAAGGGGGGGTCGGTCACCCCTCCACTTT. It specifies CASSQRGGRSPLHF. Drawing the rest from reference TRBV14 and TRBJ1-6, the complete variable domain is EAGVTQFPSHSVIEKGQTVTLRCDPISGHDNLYWYRRVMGKEIKFLLHFVKESKQDESGMPNNRFLAERTGGTYSTLKVQPAELEDSGVYFCASSQRGGRSPLHFGNGTRLTVT.

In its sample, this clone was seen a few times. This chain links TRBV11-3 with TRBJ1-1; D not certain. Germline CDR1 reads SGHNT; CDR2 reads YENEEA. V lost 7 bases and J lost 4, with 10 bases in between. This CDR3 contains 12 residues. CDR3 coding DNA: TGTGCCAGCAAAACAAGTGTCACTGAAGCTTTCTTT. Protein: CASKTSVTEAFF.

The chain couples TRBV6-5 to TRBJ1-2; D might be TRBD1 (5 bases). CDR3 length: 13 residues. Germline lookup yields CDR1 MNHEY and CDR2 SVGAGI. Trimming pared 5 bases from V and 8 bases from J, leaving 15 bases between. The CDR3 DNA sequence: TGTGCCAGCAGTCTGGGGGGGAGGGAAGGCTACACCTTC. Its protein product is CASSLGGREGYTF.

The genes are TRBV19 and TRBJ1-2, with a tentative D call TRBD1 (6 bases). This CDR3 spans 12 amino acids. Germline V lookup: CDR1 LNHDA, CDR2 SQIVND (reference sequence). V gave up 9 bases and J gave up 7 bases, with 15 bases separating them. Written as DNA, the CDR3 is TGTGCCAGCGGGGGCCAGGGTTTTGGCTACACCTTC. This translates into CASGGQGFGYTF.

The CDR3 loop reads CASSIQGAETGELFF. The CDR3 coding sequence is TGTGCCAGTAGTATACAGGGGGCTGAGACCGGGGAGCTGTTTTTT. The J gene is TRBJ2-2, the V gene TRBV19, with TRBD1 matching 8 bases. CDR1 and CDR2 (germline): LNHDA, SQIVND (reference sequence). The CDR3 totals 15 residues. The V segment lost 2 bases and the J segment 5 bases; nucleotides outside the gene matches: 4.

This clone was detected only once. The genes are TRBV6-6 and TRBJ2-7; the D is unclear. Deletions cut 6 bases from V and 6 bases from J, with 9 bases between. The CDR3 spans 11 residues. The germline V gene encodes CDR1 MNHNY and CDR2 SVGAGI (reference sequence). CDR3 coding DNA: TGTGCCAGCAGCTACAGCCTCGAGCAGTACTTC. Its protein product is CASSYSLEQYF.

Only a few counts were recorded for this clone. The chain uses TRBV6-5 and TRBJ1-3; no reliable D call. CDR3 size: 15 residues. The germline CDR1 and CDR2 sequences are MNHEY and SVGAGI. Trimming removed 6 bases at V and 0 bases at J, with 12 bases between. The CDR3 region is CASSDGPASGNTIYF. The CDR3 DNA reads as TGTGCCAGCAGCGACGGGCCGGCCTCTGGAAACACCATATATTTT.

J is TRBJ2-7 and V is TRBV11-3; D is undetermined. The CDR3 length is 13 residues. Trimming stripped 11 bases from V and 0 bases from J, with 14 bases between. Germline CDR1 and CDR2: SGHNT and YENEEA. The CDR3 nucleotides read TGTGCCCGCCGGCAGAATCCCTCCTACGAGCAGTACTTC. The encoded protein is CARRQNPSYEQYF.

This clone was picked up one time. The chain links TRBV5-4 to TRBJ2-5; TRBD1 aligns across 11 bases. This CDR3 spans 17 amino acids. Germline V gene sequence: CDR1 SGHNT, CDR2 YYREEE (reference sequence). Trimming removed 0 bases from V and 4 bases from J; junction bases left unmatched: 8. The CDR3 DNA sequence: TGTGCCAGCAGCTTGGTTGGGACAGGGGGGCGGACAGAGACCCAGTACTTC. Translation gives CASSLVGTGGRTETQYF.

CDR3 in amino acids: CASSQGGGLVSNEQFF. CDR3 nucleotides: TGCGCCAGCAGCCAAGGGGGAGGACTAGTCTCGAATGAGCAGTTCTTC. The V gene is TRBV4-3, the J gene TRBJ2-1, with 7 bases lining up with TRBD2. CDR3 length: 16 amino acids. Germline-derived CDR1 and CDR2 are LGHNA and YSLEER. The junction had 10 bases not matched to a gene; V was cut back by 1 base and J by 7 bases.